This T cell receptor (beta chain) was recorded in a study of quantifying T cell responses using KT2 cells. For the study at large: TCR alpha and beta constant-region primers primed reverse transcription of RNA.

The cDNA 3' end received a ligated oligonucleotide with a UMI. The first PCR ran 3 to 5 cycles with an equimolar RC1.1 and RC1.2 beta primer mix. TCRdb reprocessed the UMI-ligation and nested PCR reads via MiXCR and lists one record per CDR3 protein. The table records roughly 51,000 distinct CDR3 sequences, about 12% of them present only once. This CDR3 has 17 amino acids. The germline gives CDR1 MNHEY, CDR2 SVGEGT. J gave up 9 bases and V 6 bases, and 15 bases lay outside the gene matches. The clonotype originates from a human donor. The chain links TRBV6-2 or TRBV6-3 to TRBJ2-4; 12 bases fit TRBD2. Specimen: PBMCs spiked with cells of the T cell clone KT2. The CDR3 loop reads CASRRGLTSGSQVIQYF. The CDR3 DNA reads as TGTGCCAGCAGGAGGGGATTGACTAGCGGGAGTCAAGTCATTCAGTACTTC.